Presented here are 21 T cell receptor beta chains from one specimen sequenced in a study of T cells in women clearing cervical HPV infection. Produced via immunoSEQ multiplex PCR; TCRdb's table is partial and in-frame only. Its table lists 30,000 to 40,000 clones. Sequenced: blood buffy coat. The receptors derive from a woman aged 18-70 years with a cervical HPV16 infection that either progressed to CIN3+ or cleared (not recorded which).

As concerns this clone: The CDR3 goes on 3 residues after the read ends, and that part is filled in from the germline J gene. The chain carries TRBV5-1 and TRBJ2-1; 7 bases line up with TRBD2. The ends lost 1 base at V and 9 bases at J; junction bases unmatched: 7. CDR3 size: 14 residues. From germline, CDR1 is SGHRS and CDR2 YFSETQ. The CDR3 spells CASSLMAGDLEQFF. The CDR3 bases that were read are TGCGCCAGCAGCTTGATGGCGGGAGATCTTGAG.

On this clone: Coverage ceases 3 residues before the CDR3 finishes, and the germline J gene fills in the end. The chain is built from TRBV19 and TRBJ2-3; a possible D gene is TRBD2 (6 bases). The CDR3 contains 14 residues. V lost 6 bases, J lost 3 bases, and 13 bases lay in between. CDR1 is LNHDA and CDR2 is SQIVND in the germline V gene (reference sequence). The CDR3 sequence is CASRDPGGTDTQYF. Incomplete CDR3 DNA: TGTGCCAGTAGGGACCCCGGGGGTACAGATACG.

Notes on this clone: From the germline J gene comes the end of the CDR3, since the read stops 3 residues before it. This rearrangement joins TRBV5-1 to TRBJ1-4; a possible D gene is TRBD1 (5 bases). V was cut by 3 bases and J by 8 bases, with 26 bases left in between. The length of the CDR3 is 18 residues. The germline V gene has CDR1 SGHRS and CDR2 YFSETQ. The covered CDR3 bases are TGCGCCAGCAGCTACTCTGAAATAGCGGCCAGGGCACAAGAAAAA. Its translation: CASSYSEIAARAQEK. The complete CDR3 sequence is CASSYSEIAARAQEKLFF.

The CDR3 bases that were read are TGCAGTGCGGTTTTACTAGGGACTTATAGCAATCAGCCC. It encodes CSAVLLGTYSNQP. The CDR3 reads in full as CSAVLLGTYSNQPQHF. The chain carries TRBV20-1 and TRBJ1-5; D may be TRBD1 (5 bases). Sequencing ends 3 residues short of the CDR3 end; the germline J gene provides the rest. Trimming left V 6 bases short and J 0 bases short, with 18 bases between. The CDR3 has 16 residues. Germline values: CDR1 DFQATT, CDR2 SNEGSKA (reference sequence).

Note on this clone: The observed sequence ends 3 residues before the CDR3 terminus, with the missing tail filled in from the germline J gene. The V gene is TRBV13, the J gene TRBJ1-1; possible D gene TRBD1, 5 bases. The V and J ends lost 5 bases and 1 base respectively, with 14 bases between them. CDR1 and CDR2 from the germline V gene are PRHDT and FYEKMQ (reference sequence). The CDR3 is 15 amino acids. The CDR3 bases that were read are TGTGCCAGCAGCCGAGGGGCCAGGCCGAACACTGAA. Its translation is CASSRGARPNTE. The full CDR3 protein reads CASSRGARPNTEAFF.

A word on this clone: Sequencing ends 3 residues short of the CDR3 end; the germline J gene provides the rest. The chain links TRBV2 to TRBJ1-1; possibly TRBD1 for D (6 bases). Germline assignment: CDR1 SNHLY and CDR2 FYNNEI. The CDR3 totals 16 residues. Trimming stripped 6 bases from V and 0 bases from J, with 17 bases between. CDR3 residues: CASRRGGGVMNTEAFF. CDR3 DNA, as far as it was read: TGTGCCAGCAGGCGGGGAGGGGGGGTGATGAACACTGAA.

As concerns this clone: The CDR3 end lies 3 residues beyond the end of the read and is filled in from the germline J gene. The J gene is TRBJ2-7, the V gene TRBV19; TRBD2 aligns across 12 bases. Trimming took 8 bases from V and 4 from J; bases not matched to a gene: 9. The length of the CDR3 is 15 residues. CDR1 and CDR2 from the germline V gene are LNHDA and SQIVND (reference sequence). CDR3 bases read: TGTGCCAGTGCGCTAGCGGGAGGGCCTTCTTACGAG. Protein product: CASALAGGPSYE. The whole CDR3 protein is CASALAGGPSYEQYF.

CDR3 amino acids: CAISESTPNTGTGELFF. The sequenced CDR3 bases are TGTGCCATCAGTGAGTCAACTCCAAACACGGGGACCGGGGAG. V usage is TRBV10-3 and J usage is TRBJ2-2, with D tentatively TRBD2 (5 bases). The read is 3 residues too short to cover the CDR3 end, so that end is filled in from the germline J gene. Germline V gives CDR1 ENHRY, CDR2 SYGVKD. V lost 0 bases and J 5 bases, leaving 16 bases between the germline ends. This CDR3 contains 17 residues.

Comment on this clone: The read comes to an end 3 residues before the CDR3 does, leaving the germline J gene to fill in the end. The gene calls are TRBV29-1 and TRBJ1-3; D not resolved. This CDR3 is 13 amino acids long. CDR1 SQVTM and CDR2 ANQGSEA come from the germline V gene. V was trimmed by 6 bases and J by 0 bases, leaving 9 bases between them. The CDR3 protein is CSVSQSSGNTIYF. The part of the CDR3 DNA that was read is TGCAGCGTCTCACAGAGCTCTGGAAACACC.

Concerning this clone itself: The CDR3 end is not reached by the read, which stops 3 residues before it; the germline J gene fills it in. The chain joins TRBV5-4 to TRBJ2-7, with D possibly being TRBD2 (6 bases). CDR3 length: 15 amino acids. V was pared by 0 bases and J by 6 bases, with 16 bases between. Germline V gives CDR1 SGHNT, CDR2 YYREEE (reference sequence). The CDR3 bases that were read are TGTGCCAGCAGCTTGGAGTCTTTGCGGGGCTTCGAG. Amino acids: CASSLESLRGFE. The entire CDR3 is CASSLESLRGFEQYF. Full variable domain (remainder filled in from reference TRBV5-4 and TRBJ2-7): ETGVTQSPTHLIKTRGQQVTLRCSSQSGHNTVSWYQQALGQGPQFIFQYYREEENGRGNFPPRFSGLQFPNYSSELNVNALELDDSALYLCASSLESLRGFEQYFGPGTRLTVT.

For this clone: The read gets to within 3 residues of the CDR3 end, and the germline J gene fills in the rest. J is TRBJ2-7 and V is TRBV19; 9 bases are shared with TRBD1. The germline V gene has CDR1 LNHDA and CDR2 SQIVND (reference sequence). The V segment lost 5 bases and the J segment 2 bases; nucleotides outside the gene matches: 4. This CDR3 comprises 14 residues. The CDR3 sequence is CASSWDRETYEQYF. The covered CDR3 bases are TGTGCCAGTAGTTGGGACAGGGAGACCTACGAG. The entire variable domain, with the rest obtained from reference TRBV19 and TRBJ2-7, is as follows: DGGITQSPKYLFRKEGQNVTLSCEQNLNHDAMYWYRQDPGQGLRLIYYSQIVNDFQKGDIAEGYSVSREKKESFPLTVTSAQKNPTAFYLCASSWDRETYEQYFGPGTRLTVT.

A remark on this clone: Read coverage stops 3 residues before the CDR3 terminus; the germline J gene supplies the remainder. The chain couples TRBV6-1 to TRBJ2-4; TRBD1 matches 9 bases. The germline V gene has CDR1 MNHNS and CDR2 SASEGT. The CDR3 has 12 amino acids. The CDR3: CASSVDRGNQYF. Incomplete CDR3 DNA: TGTGCCAGCAGTGTCGACAGGGGGAAT.

Note on this clone: The sequence runs out 3 residues before the end of the CDR3; the remainder is reconstructed from the germline J gene. The J gene is TRBJ1-5, the V gene TRBV19, with a weak D call TRBD1 (5 bases). This CDR3 has 15 residues. From germline, CDR1 is LNHDA and CDR2 SQIVND (reference sequence). V was trimmed by 3 bases and J by 1 base, leaving 10 bases between them. CDR3 DNA, as far as it was read: TGTGCCAGTAGTATCCTCGGGGGGAGCAATCAGCCC. Translation: CASSILGGSNQP. The whole CDR3 protein reads CASSILGGSNQPQHF.

Turning to this clone: The CDR3 goes on 3 residues after the read ends, and that part is filled in from the germline J gene. The chain uses TRBV29-1 and TRBJ1-1, with TRBD1 matching over 8 bases. Trimming cost V 8 bases and J 5 bases; bases outside gene matches: 7. Germline V gene sequence: CDR1 SQVTM, CDR2 ANQGSEA. CDR3 length: 12 residues. CDR3 amino acids: CSLGQGRTEAFF. The CDR3 DNA, read in part, is TGCAGCCTTGGACAGGGAAGAACTGAA.

Incomplete CDR3 DNA: TGTGCCAGCTCACCAAGGTTGGAGGGGGCATCCTACGAG. Translation: CASSPRLEGASYE. The CDR3 as a whole reads CASSPRLEGASYEQYF. This chain links TRBV18 with TRBJ2-7; D possibly corresponds to TRBD1 (7 bases). Read data end 3 residues before the CDR3 end; the end is taken from the germline J gene. Trimming stripped 2 bases from V and 1 base from J, with 15 bases between. Germline assignment: CDR1 KGHSH and CDR2 LQKENI. CDR3 length: 16 residues.

Comment on this clone: The read stops 3 residues short of the end of the CDR3; the missing end is completed from the germline J gene. This chain joins TRBV20-1 and TRBJ2-3; TRBD2 matches at 8 bases. V shed 4 bases, J shed 5 bases, and the junction held 11 bases outside the gene matches. Germline CDR1 reads DFQATT; CDR2 reads SNEGSKA (reference sequence). This CDR3 has 15 amino acids. The covered CDR3 bases are TGCAGTGCTACCCTACGGGCGGGAGGAGAAGATACG. The encoded protein is CSATLRAGGEDT. The entire CDR3 protein reads CSATLRAGGEDTQYF.

Note on this clone: The missing CDR3 end, 3 residues past where the read stops, is filled in from the germline J gene. V gene TRBV11-1 combines with J gene TRBJ2-5; 7 positions match TRBD1. Per the germline V gene, CDR1 is SGHAT and CDR2 is FQDESV (reference sequence). There are 13 residues in the CDR3. V dropped 4 bases and J dropped 5; count of bases not matched to a gene: 4. CDR3 DNA, as far as it was read: TGTGCCAGCAGCTACACAGGGGCGGAGACC. It is translated as CASSYTGAET. The entire CDR3 protein reads CASSYTGAETQYF.

In regard to this clone: The read terminates 3 residues ahead of where the CDR3 ends, so the germline J gene completes it. This chain links TRBV20-1 with TRBJ2-5; tentative D call: TRBD1 (6 bases). Trimming shortened V by 7 bases and J by 1 base, and 7 bases separated the two germline ends. Germline values: CDR1 DFQATT, CDR2 SNEGSKA (reference sequence). The CDR3 has 11 residues. CDR3: CSGTVQETQYF. Partial CDR3 DNA: TGCAGTGGGACAGTCCAAGAGACC.

CDR3 DNA (partial): TGTGCCAGCAGCCCTCCGCGGCAGCAA. Translation gives CASSPPRQQ. The whole CDR3 reads CASSPPRQQAFF. The genes are TRBV7-2 and TRBJ1-1; D is ambiguous. Coverage ceases 3 residues before the CDR3 finishes, and the germline J gene fills in the end. CDR3 size: 12 residues. Germline CDR1 is SGHTA and CDR2 is FQGNSA.

As to this clone: The read terminates 3 residues ahead of where the CDR3 ends, so the germline J gene completes it. V and J are TRBV10-3 and TRBJ2-5; 8 positions match TRBD2. V lost 10 bases and J lost 7; bases outside the gene matches: 14. Germline V gene lookup returns CDR1 ENHRY and CDR2 SYGVKD. The CDR3 is made up of 14 amino acids. The DNA read from the CDR3 is TGTGCCACCTACGGGGGGGGCCGTGGGGGGACC. It codes for CATYGGGRGGT. The entire CDR3 protein reads CATYGGGRGGTQYF.

This CDR3 reads CASSVQGRQETQYF. The CDR3 DNA, read in part, is TGTGCCAGCAGCGTTCAGGGTCGGCAAGAGACC. The V and J genes are TRBV5-5 and TRBJ2-5, with D maybe TRBD1 (5 bases). The read ends 3 residues early relative to the CDR3; the germline J gene fills the gap. The CDR3 has 14 amino acids. Germline lookup yields CDR1 SGHKS and CDR2 YYEKEE (reference sequence). Trimming pared 4 bases from V and 2 bases from J, leaving 12 bases between.